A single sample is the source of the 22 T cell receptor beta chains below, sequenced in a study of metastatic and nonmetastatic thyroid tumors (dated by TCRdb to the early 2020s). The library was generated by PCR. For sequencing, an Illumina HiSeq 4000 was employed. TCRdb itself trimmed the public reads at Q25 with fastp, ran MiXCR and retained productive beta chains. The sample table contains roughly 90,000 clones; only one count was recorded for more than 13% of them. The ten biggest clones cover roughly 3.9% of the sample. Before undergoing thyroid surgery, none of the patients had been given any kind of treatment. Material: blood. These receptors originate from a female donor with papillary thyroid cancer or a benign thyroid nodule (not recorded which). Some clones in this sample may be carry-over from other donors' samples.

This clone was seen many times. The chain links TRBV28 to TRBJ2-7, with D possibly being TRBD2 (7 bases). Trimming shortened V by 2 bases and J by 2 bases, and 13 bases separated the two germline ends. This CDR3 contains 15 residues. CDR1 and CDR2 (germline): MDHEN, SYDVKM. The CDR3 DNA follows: TGTGCCAGCAGTTTAGGGGGGGCAGCAACCTACGAGCAGTACTTC. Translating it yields CASSLGGAATYEQYF.

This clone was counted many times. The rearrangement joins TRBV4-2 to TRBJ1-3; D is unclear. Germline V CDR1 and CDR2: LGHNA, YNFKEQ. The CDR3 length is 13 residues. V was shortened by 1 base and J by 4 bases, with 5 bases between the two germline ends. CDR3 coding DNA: TGTGCCAGCAGCCAAGCTCGAGGAAACACCATATATTTT. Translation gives CASSQARGNTIYF.

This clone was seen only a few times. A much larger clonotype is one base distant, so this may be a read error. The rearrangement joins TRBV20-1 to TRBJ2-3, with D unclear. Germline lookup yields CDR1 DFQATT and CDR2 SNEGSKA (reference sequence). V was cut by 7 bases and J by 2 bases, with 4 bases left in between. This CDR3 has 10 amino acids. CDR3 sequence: CSEHTDTQYF. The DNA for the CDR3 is TGCAGTGAGCACACAGATACGCAGTATTTT.

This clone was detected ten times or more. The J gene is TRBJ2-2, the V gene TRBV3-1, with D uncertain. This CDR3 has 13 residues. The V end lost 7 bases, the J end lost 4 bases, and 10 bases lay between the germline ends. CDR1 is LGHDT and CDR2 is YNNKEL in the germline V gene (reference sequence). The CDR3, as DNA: TGTGCCAGCACCCCATATCGCACCGGGGAGCTGTTTTTT. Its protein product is CASTPYRTGELFF.

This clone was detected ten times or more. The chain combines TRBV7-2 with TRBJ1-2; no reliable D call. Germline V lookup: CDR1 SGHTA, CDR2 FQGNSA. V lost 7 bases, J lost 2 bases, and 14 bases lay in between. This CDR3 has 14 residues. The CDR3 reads CASIPSGFNYGYTF. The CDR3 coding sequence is TGTGCCAGCATCCCCTCTGGATTCAACTATGGCTACACCTTC.

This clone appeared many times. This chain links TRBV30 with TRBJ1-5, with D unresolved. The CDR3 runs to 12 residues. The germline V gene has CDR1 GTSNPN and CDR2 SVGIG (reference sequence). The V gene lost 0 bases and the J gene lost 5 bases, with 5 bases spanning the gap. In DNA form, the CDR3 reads TGTGCCTGGAGTGTCCCTGATCAGCCCCAGCATTTT. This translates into CAWSVPDQPQHF.

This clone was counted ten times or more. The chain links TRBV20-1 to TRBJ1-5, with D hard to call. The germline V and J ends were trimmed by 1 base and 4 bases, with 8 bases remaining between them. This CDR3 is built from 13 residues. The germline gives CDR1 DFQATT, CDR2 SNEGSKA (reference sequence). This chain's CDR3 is CSARVRQNQPQHF. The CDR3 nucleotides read TGCAGTGCTAGAGTGCGTCAAAATCAGCCCCAGCATTTT.

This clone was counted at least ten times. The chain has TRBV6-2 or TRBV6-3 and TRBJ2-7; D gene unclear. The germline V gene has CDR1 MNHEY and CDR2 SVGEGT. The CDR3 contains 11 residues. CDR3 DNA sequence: TGTGCTTACGGAGCACCCTACGAGCAGTACTTC. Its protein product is CAYGAPYEQYF.

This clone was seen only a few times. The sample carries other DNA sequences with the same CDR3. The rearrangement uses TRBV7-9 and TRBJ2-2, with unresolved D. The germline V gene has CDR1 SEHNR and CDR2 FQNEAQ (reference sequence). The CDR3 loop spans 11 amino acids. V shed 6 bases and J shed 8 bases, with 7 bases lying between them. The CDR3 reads CASSDRGELFF. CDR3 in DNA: TGTGCCAGCAGTGATAGAGGGGAGCTGTTTTTT.

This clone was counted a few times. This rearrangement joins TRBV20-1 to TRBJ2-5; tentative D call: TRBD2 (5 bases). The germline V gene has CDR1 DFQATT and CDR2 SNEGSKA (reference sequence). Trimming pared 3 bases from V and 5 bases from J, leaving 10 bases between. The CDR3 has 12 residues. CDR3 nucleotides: TGCAGTGCTAGCGCACTAGTGGAGACCCAGTACTTC. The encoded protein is CSASALVETQYF.

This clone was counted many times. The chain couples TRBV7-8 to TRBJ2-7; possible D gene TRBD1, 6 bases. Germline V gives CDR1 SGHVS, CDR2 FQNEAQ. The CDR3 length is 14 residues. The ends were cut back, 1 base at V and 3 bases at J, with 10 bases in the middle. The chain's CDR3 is CASSLETGDYEQYF. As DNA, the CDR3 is TGTGCCAGCAGCTTAGAGACAGGAGACTACGAGCAGTACTTC.

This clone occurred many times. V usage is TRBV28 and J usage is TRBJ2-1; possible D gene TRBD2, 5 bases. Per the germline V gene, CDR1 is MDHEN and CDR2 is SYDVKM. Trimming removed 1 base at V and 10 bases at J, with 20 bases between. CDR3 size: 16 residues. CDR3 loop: CASSLFLAGGQWEQFF. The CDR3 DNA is TGTGCCAGCAGTTTATTTCTGGCCGGAGGTCAATGGGAGCAGTTCTTC.

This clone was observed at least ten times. The DNA of the CDR3 is TGTGCCAGCACGCGGGGCGGGCAGGCCCAGCATTTT. Protein: CASTRGGQAQHF. V usage is TRBV6-2 or TRBV6-3 and J usage is TRBJ1-5, with D tentatively TRBD1 (5 bases). V lost 7 bases and J 11 bases, leaving 15 bases between the germline ends. The CDR3 runs 12 residues. Looked up from germline, CDR1 is MNHEY and CDR2 is SVGEGT.

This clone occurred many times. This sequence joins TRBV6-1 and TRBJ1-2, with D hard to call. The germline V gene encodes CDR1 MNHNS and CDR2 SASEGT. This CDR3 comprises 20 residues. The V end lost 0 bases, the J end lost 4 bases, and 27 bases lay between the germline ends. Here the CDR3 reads CASSEAVRALGARSGYGYTF. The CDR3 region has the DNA TGTGCCAGCAGTGAAGCCGTAAGAGCCCTCGGTGCCAGGTCGGGCTATGGCTACACCTTC.

The CDR3 region is CSARDPDSGCQPQHF. CDR3 DNA: TGCAGTGCTAGAGATCCCGACAGCGGCTGTCAGCCCCAGCATTTT. The chain links TRBV20-1 to TRBJ1-5, with D maybe TRBD1 (5 bases). Germline CDR1 reads DFQATT; CDR2 reads SNEGSKA (reference sequence). Between the trimmed V and J ends, which lost 0 bases and 6 bases, there was a span of 15 bases. This CDR3 region has 15 residues.

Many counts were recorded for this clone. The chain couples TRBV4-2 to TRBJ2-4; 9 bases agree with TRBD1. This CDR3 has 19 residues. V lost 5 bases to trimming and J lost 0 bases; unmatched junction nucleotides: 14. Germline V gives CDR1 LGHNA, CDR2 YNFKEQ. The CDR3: CASSSSHRDRVIAKNIQYF. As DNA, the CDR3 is TGTGCCAGCAGCTCAAGCCACCGGGACAGGGTAATAGCCAAAAACATTCAGTACTTC.

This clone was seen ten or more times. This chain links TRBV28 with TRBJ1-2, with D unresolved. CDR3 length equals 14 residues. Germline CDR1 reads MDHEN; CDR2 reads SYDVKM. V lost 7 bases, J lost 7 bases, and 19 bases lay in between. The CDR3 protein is CASNPPQRRGGYTF. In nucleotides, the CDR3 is TGTGCCAGCAATCCACCTCAAAGGCGCGGTGGCTACACCTTC.

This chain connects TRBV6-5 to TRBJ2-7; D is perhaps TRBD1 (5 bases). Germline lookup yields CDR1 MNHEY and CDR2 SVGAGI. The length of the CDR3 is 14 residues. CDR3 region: CSISYLPGIYEQYF. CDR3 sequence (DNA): TGTTCCATCAGTTACTTGCCAGGGATCTACGAGCAGTACTTC.

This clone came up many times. The CDR3 here is CASSLASNQPQHF. The CDR3 coding sequence is TGTGCCAGCAGCTTAGCTAGCAATCAGCCCCAGCATTTT. The V call is TRBV7-2, the J call TRBJ1-5, with no clear D. V lost 0 bases and J lost 0, with 0 bases in between. The germline V gene encodes CDR1 SGHTA and CDR2 FQGNSA. The CDR3 length is 13 residues.

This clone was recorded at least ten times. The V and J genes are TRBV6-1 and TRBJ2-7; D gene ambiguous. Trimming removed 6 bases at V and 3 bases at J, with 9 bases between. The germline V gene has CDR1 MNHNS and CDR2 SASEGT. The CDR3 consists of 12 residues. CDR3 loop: CASSDDRYEQYF. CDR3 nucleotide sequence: TGTGCCAGCAGCGACGACCGCTACGAGCAGTACTTC.

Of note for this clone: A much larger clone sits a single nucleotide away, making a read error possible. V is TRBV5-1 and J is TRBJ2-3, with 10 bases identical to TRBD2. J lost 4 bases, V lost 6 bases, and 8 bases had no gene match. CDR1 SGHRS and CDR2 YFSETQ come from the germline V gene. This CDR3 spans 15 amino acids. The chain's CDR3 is CASTLTSGVADTQYF. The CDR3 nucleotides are TGCGCCAGCACCTTAACTAGCGGGGTCGCAGATACGCAGTATTTT. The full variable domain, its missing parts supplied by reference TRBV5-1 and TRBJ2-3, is KAGVTQTPRYLIKTRGQQVTLSCSPISGHRSVSWYQQTPGQGLQFLFEYFSETQRNKGNFPGRFSGRQFSNSRSEMNVSTLELGDSALYLCASTLTSGVADTQYFGPGTRLTVL.

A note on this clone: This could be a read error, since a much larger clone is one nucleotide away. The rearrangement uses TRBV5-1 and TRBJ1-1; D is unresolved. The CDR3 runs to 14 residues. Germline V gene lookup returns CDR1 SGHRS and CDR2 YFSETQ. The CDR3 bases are TGCGCCAGCAGCTTGGGACTTTTGGGCGCTGAAGCTTTATTT. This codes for CASSLGLLGAEALF.